The rows below give T cell receptor beta chains drawn from one sample of a study of blood T cell repertoires in COVID-19. Assay: immunoSEQ multiplex PCR; the TCRdb copy retains only in-frame clones and omits some. The sample lists a few hundred thousand clones, about nine tenths occurring once. Sample: PBMCs or T cells enriched from blood (not recorded which). Every receptor here comes from a woman in her forties or fifties who had been exposed to COVID-19. The CDR3 runs from the conserved cysteine through the conserved F or W. The order of the fields is D gene, clone size, V gene, J gene, CDR3 DNA, CDR3 protein. D genes are given only for firm matches. Expanded clones get a size class; other rows say once, few or many, or leave the size out.

-	once	TRBV5-1	TRBJ2-1	TGCGCCAGCCAGCCAGGTACCAACTACAATGAGCAGTTCTTC	CASQPGTNYNEQFF
-	-	TRBV2	TRBJ2-1	TGTGCCAGCAGGGACTACCACAATGAGCAGTTCTTC	CASRDYHNEQFF
TRBD1	-	TRBV5-6	TRBJ1-5	TGTGCCAGCAGCAGGCGGACAGGGGGTGACAATCAGCCCCAGCATTTT	CASSRRTGGDNQPQHF
-	once	TRBV4-2	TRBJ1-6	TGTGCCAGCAGCCAAGGGGAGGGGAATTCACCCCTCCACTTT	CASSQGEGNSPLHF
TRBD1	-	TRBV5-1	TRBJ1-2	TGCGCCAGCAGCTCTACAGGGGAGTACTATGGCTACACCTTC	CASSSTGEYYGYTF
TRBD1	-	TRBV12-3/TRBV12-4	TRBJ2-7	TGTGCCAGCCGTACGGACAGGGTCAGCGAGCAGTACTTC	CASRTDRVSEQYF
-	-	TRBV5-8	TRBJ1-2	TGTGCCAGCAGCTTTCGGAGGGGTGCCCTCCCTAACTATGGCTACACCTTC	CASSFRRGALPNYGYTF
-	-	TRBV4-1	TRBJ2-7	TGCGCCAGCAGCCCAGGGGGACTGAACTACGAGCAGTACTTC	CASSPGGLNYEQYF
TRBD1	-	TRBV18	TRBJ1-1	TGTGCCAGCTCACCACGGGGACAGCCGAACACTGAAGCTTTCTTT	CASSPRGQPNTEAFF
-	-	TRBV18	TRBJ2-3	TGTGCCAGCTCACCTGGCAGGGGATTGATGGGCACAGATACGCAGTATTTT	CASSPGRGLMGTDTQYF
TRBD1	-	TRBV25-1	TRBJ1-6	TGTGCCAGCAGTCCAGGGGGACAGGGGCGGTCACCCCTCCACTTT	CASSPGGQGRSPLHF
-	-	TRBV5-4	TRBJ2-3	TGTGCCAGCAGCCCGCGGGACCCTTCGATCACAGATACGCAGTATTTT	CASSPRDPSITDTQYF
TRBD2	-	TRBV7-2	TRBJ2-3	TGTGCCAGCAGCTTAGGTGGGGGGGGTATGGTAGATACGCAGTATTTT	CASSLGGGGMVDTQYF
-	-	TRBV30	TRBJ1-4	TGTGCCCTAGCCCCAGGAAATGGTGAAAAACTGTTTTTT	CALAPGNGEKLFF
-	-	TRBV10-1	TRBJ1-5	TGCGCCAGCAGTGACCATTTAACAGGGTTCTTAAGCAATCAGCCCCAGCATTTT	CASSDHLTGFLSNQPQHF
-	-	TRBV28	TRBJ1-1	TGTGCCAGCAGTTTTTTGGGGAGGTGGCAAGCTTTCTTT	CASSFLGRWQAFF
TRBD1	-	TRBV5-1	TRBJ2-2	TGCGCCAGCAGCTTCCTACCGGGACAGGGGGAAGCCGGGGAGCTGTTTTTT	CASSFLPGQGEAGELFF
-	-	TRBV28	TRBJ1-1	TGTGCCAGCAGTTTAAAGGGGTGGAACACTGAAGCTTTCTTT	CASSLKGWNTEAFF
TRBD2	-	TRBV5-4	TRBJ2-1	TGTGCCAGCAGCTCGGGACTAGGTTTTGGCAATGAGCAGTTCTTC	CASSSGLGFGNEQFF